This TCR beta chain originates from a study of sequential checkpoint blockade in melanoma. Study summary: First-line arms were nivolumab then ipilimumab, or the reverse, randomized 1:1. After both sequences, patients received maintenance nivolumab.

The treatment is: randomized to nivolumab then ipilimumab (arm A) or the reverse (arm B). DNA-damaging chemotherapy had not been given to any patient beforehand. From thawed PBMCs, live CD3+CD8+ cells negative for CD19 and CD56 were sorted. Per the germline V gene, CDR1 is MDHEN and CDR2 is SYDVKM. This CDR3 is 12 amino acids long. V was cut by 5 bases and J by 2 bases, with 7 bases left in between. Data came from immunoSEQ multiplex PCR; TCRdb stores just in-frame clones and leaves some out. The data show 15,000 to 20,000 clones, around 80% seen once. The J gene is TRBJ2-7, the V gene TRBV28; D not resolved. The sample was CD8+ T cells sorted from blood (inferred from file names), taken from a patient given nivolumab and ipilimumab in sequence. The TCR comes from a human donor with melanoma. The CDR3 spells CASSPLAYEQYF. Here the CDR3 DNA reads TGTGCCAGCAGTCCCCTCGCCTACGAGCAGTACTTC.